The rows below give T cell receptor beta chains drawn from one sample of a study of a mutant IDH1 vaccine in newly diagnosed glioma. These receptors are not linked to any known antigen. Assay used: immunoSEQ multiplex PCR; TCRdb lists only in-frame clones, some missing. The sample yields around 61,000 clones, over 70% seen once. The material was PBMCs, obtained from a glioma patient whose treatment included an IDH1 peptide vaccine. These receptor sequences come from a man aged 50 or older with glioma. Each CDR3 is given with its conserved first and last residue. The order of the fields is CDR3 protein, CDR3 DNA, clone size, J gene, D gene, CDR3 length, V gene. D genes are given only for firm matches. Clone sizes are given selectively: once, few, many, or a class where the clone is expanded.

CASSPSGGNLYNEQFF,TGTGCCAGCAGCCCAAGCGGGGGCAACCTTTACAATGAGCAGTTCTTC,NA,TRBJ2-1,TRBD2,16,TRBV14
CAWSILGKAEKREAFF,TGTGCCTGGAGTATTTTGGGGAAGGCGGAAAAGCGTGAAGCTTTCTTT,few,TRBJ1-1,NA,16,TRBV30
CASSQKGSLGTDTQYF,TGCGCCAGCAGCCAAAAAGGGAGCCTCGGGACAGATACGCAGTATTTT,many,TRBJ2-3,NA,16,TRBV4-1
CASSPYSARRDNEQFF,TGTGCCAGCAGCCCCTATAGCGCCAGGAGAGACAATGAGCAGTTCTTC,NA,TRBJ2-1,NA,16,TRBV7-3
CASSDQTDTQYF,TGTGCCAGCAGTGACCAGACGGATACGCAGTATTTT,NA,TRBJ2-3,NA,12,TRBV2
CASSIGRGLGGYTF,TGTGCCAGTAGTATTGGCCGGGGCTTGGGTGGCTACACCTTC,once,TRBJ1-2,NA,14,TRBV19
CASSRGTVNQPQHF,TGTGCCAGCAGCCGCGGGACAGTCAATCAGCCCCAGCATTTT,once,TRBJ1-5,TRBD1,14,TRBV7-6
CAWAQGSGFTNQPQHF,TGTGCCTGGGCCCAAGGAAGTGGATTTACCAATCAGCCCCAGCATTTT,NA,TRBJ1-5,NA,16,TRBV30
CASSFRSGTSYEQYF,TGCGCCAGCAGCTTTCGATCAGGGACCTCCTACGAGCAGTACTTC,NA,TRBJ2-7,NA,15,TRBV5-1
CASKLSGHANTEAFF,TGTGCCAGCAAGCTAAGTGGGCACGCAAACACTGAAGCTTTCTTT,NA,TRBJ1-1,NA,15,TRBV6-6
CSVGGDRNEKLFF,TGCAGCGTTGGGGGGGACAGGAATGAAAAACTGTTTTTT,NA,TRBJ1-4,TRBD1,13,TRBV29-1
CASSQNRWGTYNEQFF,TGTGCCAGCAGCCAAAACAGGTGGGGTACCTACAATGAGCAGTTCTTC,NA,TRBJ2-1,NA,16,TRBV14
CSVERRIEETQYF,TGCAGCGTTGAGCGGCGGATAGAAGAGACCCAGTACTTC,NA,TRBJ2-5,NA,13,TRBV29-1
CASLWGLAAYNEQFF,TGTGCCAGCCTATGGGGACTAGCAGCCTACAATGAGCAGTTCTTC,NA,TRBJ2-1,TRBD2,15,TRBV19
CASSLPTKGSNQPQHF,TGTGCCAGCAGTCTCCCTACAAAGGGTAGCAATCAGCCCCAGCATTTT,NA,TRBJ1-5,NA,16,TRBV28
CASRVPGKRNGYTF,TGTGCCAGCAGGGTTCCAGGGAAAAGAAATGGCTACACCTTC,NA,TRBJ1-2,NA,14,TRBV6-5